Below are 21 T cell receptor beta chains sequenced from a single sample in a study of beta chain features in type 1 diabetes. Expressed TCRB transcripts were sequenced because the entire RNA isolate underwent reverse transcription. The repertoire was sequenced with immunoSEQ multiplex PCR; TCRdb's copy has only in-frame clones and lacks some. The sample has about 150,000 clones, 11% seen once. Material for sequencing was central memory CD4+ T cells from blood. The receptors stem from a man between 18 and 29 years old in good health.

The sample holds a few counts of this clone. The chain joins TRBV7-9 to TRBJ1-4; no firm D call. CDR3 length: 13 residues. V gave up 0 bases and J gave up 8 bases, with 7 bases separating them. The germline V gene encodes CDR1 SEHNR and CDR2 FQNEAQ (reference sequence). The DNA of the CDR3 is TGTGCCAGCAGCTTAGCAGGGCGCGAAAAACTGTTTTTT. Encoded protein: CASSLAGREKLFF. The whole variable domain, remainder taken from reference TRBV7-9 and TRBJ1-4, is DTGVSQNPRHKITKRGQNVTFRCDPISEHNRLYWYRQTLGQGPEFLTYFQNEAQLEKSRLLSDRFSAERPKGSFSTLEIQRTEQGDSAMYLCASSLAGREKLFFGSGTQLSVL.

The chain links TRBV7-2 to TRBJ2-3, with a possible D match to TRBD1 (6 bases). The germline gives CDR1 SGHTA, CDR2 FQGNSA. The CDR3 extends over 13 amino acids. Deletions cut 0 bases from V and 6 bases from J, with 7 bases between. CDR3 in amino acids: CASSLAGADTQYF. In nucleotides, the CDR3 is TGTGCCAGCAGCTTAGCGGGGGCTGATACGCAGTATTTT.

This sequence joins TRBV28 and TRBJ2-1; 7 bases line up with TRBD2. Per the germline V gene, CDR1 is MDHEN and CDR2 is SYDVKM. The CDR3 is 16 residues long. J lost 4 bases, V lost 6 bases, and 12 bases had no gene match. The CDR3 region is CASSLSHGRGYNEQFF. CDR3 sequence (DNA): TGTGCCAGCAGCCTAAGTCATGGGAGGGGATACAATGAGCAGTTCTTC.

V is TRBV9 and J is TRBJ1-2; the D is unclear. Looked up from germline, CDR1 is SGDLS and CDR2 is YYNGEE. Trimming pared 4 bases from V and 8 bases from J, leaving 15 bases between. The CDR3 spans 13 residues. DNA for the CDR3: TGTGCCAGCAGCAATACTGTAGGATGGGGCTACACCTTC. It yields the protein CASSNTVGWGYTF.

The chain carries TRBV4-2 and TRBJ1-2; D is possibly TRBD1 (5 bases). The V end was cut by 6 bases, the J end by 6 bases, with 11 bases between. This CDR3 region has 12 residues. Germline values: CDR1 LGHNA, CDR2 YNFKEQ. CDR3 DNA sequence: TGTGCCAGCAGTCATGGGGGTAATGGCTACACCTTC. It is translated as CASSHGGNGYTF.

This clone was observed a handful of times. This rearrangement joins TRBV7-2 to TRBJ2-6; D uncertain. Germline-derived CDR1 and CDR2 are SGHTA and FQGNSA. The CDR3 totals 15 residues. Trimming cost V 5 bases and J 0 bases, with 8 bases left between them. The CDR3 DNA follows: TGTGCCAGCAGCCGCAGGTTCTCTGGGGCCAACGTCCTGACTTTC. Translating gives CASSRRFSGANVLTF.

The rearrangement uses TRBV5-6 and TRBJ2-7, with D possibly TRBD1 on 6 matching bases. The V and J ends lost 3 bases and 4 bases respectively, with 8 bases between them. Germline loops: CDR1 SGHDT, CDR2 YYEEEE. The CDR3 spans 12 residues. The CDR3 is CASSSRGYEQYF. The CDR3 region has the DNA TGTGCCAGCAGCTCCAGGGGATACGAGCAGTACTTC.

The chain carries TRBV4-3 and TRBJ1-2; no definite D call. V lost 4 bases, J lost 5 bases, and 14 bases lay in between. This CDR3 has 14 residues. The germline gives CDR1 LGHNA, CDR2 YSLEER. In DNA, the CDR3 is TGCGCCAGCAGCCGGGATGCCGGGCAGTATGGCTACACCTTC. Encoded protein: CASSRDAGQYGYTF.

This chain links TRBV29-1 with TRBJ1-1; the match to TRBD1 covers 8 bases. Trimming at V came to 5 bases and at J to 6 bases, leaving 8 bases not matched to a gene. The length of the CDR3 is 13 residues. Germline CDR1 reads SQVTM; CDR2 reads ANQGSEA. In DNA, the CDR3 is TGCAGCGTTCGGACAGGGCACTTGTCTGAAGCTTTCTTT. Its protein is CSVRTGHLSEAFF.

The V and J genes are TRBV19 and TRBJ2-2; TRBD2 matches at 9 bases. The V segment lost 8 bases and the J segment 2 bases; nucleotides outside the gene matches: 9. Germline loops: CDR1 LNHDA, CDR2 SQIVND (reference sequence). The CDR3 is 16 amino acids. Here the CDR3 reads CASYRTSVKNTGELFF. In DNA form, the CDR3 reads TGTGCCAGTTATCGGACTAGCGTAAAAAACACCGGGGAGCTGTTTTTT.

The rearrangement links TRBV28 to TRBJ1-1; D might be TRBD1 (6 bases). The CDR3 covers 15 residues. V lost 2 bases and J 2 bases, leaving 12 bases between the germline ends. Germline assignment: CDR1 MDHEN and CDR2 SYDVKM. The CDR3 protein is CASSLRGDTNTEAFF. The CDR3 DNA follows: TGTGCCAGCAGTTTACGGGGGGACACCAACACTGAAGCTTTCTTT.

This clone was seen a few times. The chain is built from TRBV29-1 and TRBJ1-2; 12 bases match TRBD1. This CDR3 spans 14 amino acids. CDR1 is SQVTM and CDR2 is ANQGSEA in the germline V gene. V was clipped by 1 base and J by 7 bases; unmatched bases: 4. CDR3 sequence: CSVEAGQGAGGYTF. The DNA of the CDR3 is TGCAGCGTTGAAGCGGGACAGGGGGCAGGTGGCTACACCTTC.

The chain couples TRBV7-2 to TRBJ1-2; 7 nucleotides agree with TRBD1. The CDR3 spans 13 residues. Germline V lookup: CDR1 SGHTA, CDR2 FQGNSA. J gave up 8 bases and V 3 bases, and 6 bases lay outside the gene matches. The CDR3 DNA is TGTGCCAGCAGCTTCGGGACAGTAGAGGGCTACACCTTC. Translated: CASSFGTVEGYTF.

The chain employs TRBV9 and TRBJ2-4, with D possibly being TRBD1 or TRBD2 (7 bases each). CDR3 size: 19 residues. The ends were cut back, 0 bases at V and 0 bases at J, with 19 bases in the middle. Germline lookup yields CDR1 SGDLS and CDR2 YYNGEE. The chain's CDR3 is CASSVAGSGTDLAKNIQYF. CDR3 bases: TGTGCCAGCAGCGTAGCGGGGAGCGGGACAGACCTAGCCAAAAACATTCAGTACTTC.

This chain joins TRBV9 and TRBJ2-4; TRBD2 matches at 8 bases. CDR1 is SGDLS, CDR2 YYNGEE, per germline. The CDR3 totals 15 residues. With 4 bases clipped from V and 6 bases from J, the junction kept 9 bases outside the gene matches. The DNA of the CDR3 is TGTGCCAGCAGCTCAGCCCCGGGACTAGGAAACATTCAGTACTTC. The encoded protein is CASSSAPGLGNIQYF.

The rearrangement joins TRBV1 to TRBJ2-7. TRBV1 is labeled a pseudogene. The CDR3 is 13 amino acids. CDR3 sequence reads: CTSSHLTSYEQYF. The CDR3 bases are TGCACCAGCAGCCACTTGACCAGCTACGAGCAGTACTTC.

The chain recombines TRBV30 with TRBJ1-5; no firm D call. The CDR3 totals 14 residues. Germline V gene sequence: CDR1 GTSNPN, CDR2 SVGIG (reference sequence). Trimming took off 2 bases at V and 2 bases at J, with 10 bases between the two ends. CDR3: CAWSMGMGNQPQHF. DNA of the CDR3: TGTGCCTGGAGTATGGGGATGGGCAATCAGCCCCAGCATTTT. The full variable domain, in which reference TRBV30 and TRBJ1-5 provide the parts outside the CDR3, is SQTIHQWPATLVQPVGSPLSLECTVEGTSNPNLYWYRQAAGRGLQLLFYSVGIGQISSEVPQNLSASRPQDRQFILSSKKLLLSDSGFYLCAWSMGMGNQPQHFGDGTRLSIL.

The chain carries TRBV7-2 and TRBJ2-4; possible D gene TRBD2, 6 bases. CDR3 length: 17 residues. The germline V and J ends were trimmed by 3 bases and 0 bases, with 15 bases remaining between them. In germline, CDR1 is SGHTA, CDR2 FQGNSA. The CDR3 DNA is TGTGCCAGCAGCTTGAAAACAGGCGGGGCAGCCAAAAACATTCAGTACTTC. The encoded protein is CASSLKTGGAAKNIQYF.

CDR3: CASSYSRARETQYF. CDR3 coding DNA: TGTGCCAGCAGTTACTCGCGTGCGAGAGAGACCCAGTACTTC. The chain carries TRBV6-5 and TRBJ2-5; D gene unclear. Trimming left V 0 bases short and J 4 bases short, with 9 bases between. This CDR3 comprises 14 residues. Germline-derived CDR1 and CDR2 are MNHEY and SVGAGI.

This rearrangement joins TRBV10-3 to TRBJ2-3, with D possibly being TRBD2 (5 bases). V was trimmed by 5 bases and J by 1 base, leaving 16 bases between them. Looked up from germline, CDR1 is ENHRY and CDR2 is SYGVKD. CDR3 length equals 16 residues. The DNA of the CDR3 is TGTGCCATCAGTTCGGGAAGCCCTTCCCGCACAGATACGCAGTATTTT. It codes for CAISSGSPSRTDTQYF.

In this sample, this clone turned up many times. This chain links TRBV28 with TRBJ2-6; D unresolved. Trimming took 3 bases from V and 0 from J, leaving 6 bases between them. The CDR3 has 15 residues. The germline gives CDR1 MDHEN, CDR2 SYDVKM. The CDR3 sequence is CASSFYSSGANVLTF. The CDR3 DNA reads as TGTGCCAGCAGTTTTTACAGCTCTGGGGCCAACGTCCTGACTTTC.